This entry lists 22 T cell receptor beta chains sequenced from one sample in a study of cytomegalovirus exposure and HLA in healthy donors. 13 Jbeta primers and 60 Vbeta primers were used for the PCR. The table came from immunoSEQ multiplex PCR; TCRdb's copy has only in-frame clones and leaves some out. Of more than 150,000 clones detected, less than 85% appear once; the ten largest clones hold about 0.7%. The sequencing sample was made of PBMCs. The receptors originated from a boy aged 5 to 17 in good health and CMV-seronegative.

The chain joins TRBV19 to TRBJ1-1; D possibly corresponds to TRBD1 (6 bases). The germline V gene has CDR1 LNHDA and CDR2 SQIVND (reference sequence). The CDR3 consists of 14 residues. V was clipped by 4 bases and J by 4 bases, with 13 bases between them. The CDR3 bases are TGTGCCAGTAGTAAATCAGGGGCCGCCACTGAAGCTTTCTTT. Its protein product is CASSKSGAATEAFF.

The V gene is TRBV20-1, the J gene TRBJ1-2, with D uncertain. The germline CDR1 and CDR2 sequences are DFQATT and SNEGSKA (reference sequence). The CDR3 totals 11 residues. V dropped 1 base and J dropped 6 bases, with 6 bases sitting between them. The CDR3 sequence is CSARGADGYTF. The CDR3 DNA is TGCAGTGCTAGAGGGGCAGATGGCTACACCTTC.

This clone has just one count. The chain links TRBV13 to TRBJ1-2, with D tentatively TRBD1 (6 bases). This CDR3 comprises 12 residues. V lost 1 base and J lost 11, with 11 bases in between. Germline CDR1 reads PRHDT; CDR2 reads FYEKMQ (reference sequence). CDR3 sequence (DNA): TGTGCCAGCAGCTTAGACGCAGGGGTTTACACCTTC. Translation gives CASSLDAGVYTF.

This chain uses TRBV9 with TRBJ1-1; D gene unclear. CDR1 and CDR2 (germline): SGDLS, YYNGEE. This CDR3 comprises 18 residues. V was cut by 4 bases and J by 4 bases, with 26 bases left in between. CDR3 amino acids: CASSLSDQVGTHGTEAFF. In DNA, the CDR3 is TGTGCCAGCAGCTTATCGGATCAGGTGGGTACCCACGGCACTGAAGCTTTCTTT.

The rearrangement uses TRBV12-5 and TRBJ2-1; 9 bases match TRBD1. Germline trimming cut 6 bases from V and 8 bases from J; bases unmatched to any gene: 20. The CDR3 spans 18 residues. The germline V gene encodes CDR1 LGHNT and CDR2 FRNRAP. CDR3 sequence reads: CASGYHGQGRMFNDEQFF. Written as DNA, the CDR3 is TGTGCTAGTGGCTACCACGGACAGGGGAGGATGTTTAACGATGAGCAGTTCTTC.

V is TRBV27 and J is TRBJ2-3, with a tentative D call TRBD1 (7 bases). This CDR3 spans 18 amino acids. The ends were cut back, 1 base at V and 1 base at J, with 18 bases in the middle. CDR1 MNHEY and CDR2 SMNVEV come from the germline V gene (reference sequence). The CDR3 sequence: CASSLWAWAGGRTDTQYF. The CDR3 DNA is TGTGCCAGCAGTTTATGGGCCTGGGCAGGGGGGCGCACAGATACGCAGTATTTT.

The chain carries TRBV18 and TRBJ1-1; D is unclear. CDR3 size: 13 residues. Germline V gives CDR1 KGHSH, CDR2 LQKENI. Trimming cost V 3 bases and J 7 bases, with 12 bases left between them. CDR3 region: CASSPRQPGEAFF. DNA for the CDR3: TGTGCCAGCTCACCGCGTCAACCGGGTGAAGCTTTCTTT.

The V gene is TRBV7-2, the J gene TRBJ1-6; 8 bases agree with TRBD1. CDR3 length: 14 residues. V lost 1 base and J lost 8; bases outside the gene matches: 1. The germline V gene encodes CDR1 SGHTA and CDR2 FQGNSA. CDR3 sequence: CASSLGTGYSPLHF. The CDR3 region has the DNA TGTGCCAGCAGCTTAGGGACAGGGTATTCACCCCTCCACTTT.

This rearrangement joins TRBV25-1 to TRBJ2-3, with 11 bases identical to TRBD2. This CDR3 has 16 residues. Per the germline V gene, CDR1 is MGHDK and CDR2 is SYGVNS. V gave up 5 bases and J gave up 5 bases; unmatched junction bases: 9. Written as DNA, the CDR3 is TGTGCCAGCAGTATTCTAGCGGGAGGTCCGGGAGATACGCAGTATTTT. It codes for CASSILAGGPGDTQYF.

V gene TRBV5-8 combines with J gene TRBJ1-2; D possibly corresponds to TRBD1 (6 bases). CDR3 length: 16 amino acids. V was pared by 4 bases and J by 8 bases, with 24 bases between. Germline lookup yields CDR1 SGHTS and CDR2 YDEGEE. In DNA form, the CDR3 reads TGTGCCAGCAGCCTCCGGGGACAAGCCTCGGTTGCGGGCTACACCTTC. Protein sequence: CASSLRGQASVAGYTF.

The chain combines TRBV9 with TRBJ2-7, with TRBD1 as a possible D gene (5 bases). From germline, CDR1 is SGDLS and CDR2 YYNGEE. The CDR3 is 14 amino acids. Trimming removed 0 bases from V and 5 bases from J, with 12 bases in between. CDR3 DNA sequence: TGTGCCAGCAGCGTAGTAGCTACAGGAGACGAGCAGTACTTC. Its protein is CASSVVATGDEQYF. Full variable domain (outside the CDR3, taken from reference TRBV9 and TRBJ2-7): DSGVTQTPKHLITATGQRVTLRCSPRSGDLSVYWYQQSLDQGLQFLIQYYNGEERAKGNILERFSAQQFPDLHSELNLSSLELGDSALYFCASSVVATGDEQYFGPGTRLTVT.

In its sample, this clone was seen a few times. The rearrangement uses TRBV19 and TRBJ1-3; D gene ambiguous. Germline V lookup: CDR1 LNHDA, CDR2 SQIVND (reference sequence). The CDR3 consists of 14 residues. Trimming took 5 bases from V and 0 from J, leaving 8 bases between them. The CDR3 spells CASSLRYSGNTIYF. The CDR3 DNA follows: TGTGCCAGTAGTCTACGATACTCTGGAAACACCATATATTTT.

The rearrangement uses TRBV13 and TRBJ2-3, with 11 bases that match TRBD1. The CDR3 loop spans 15 amino acids. Germline-derived CDR1 and CDR2 are PRHDT and FYEKMQ (reference sequence). V dropped 5 bases and J dropped 2; count of bases not matched to a gene: 3. As DNA, the CDR3 is TGTGCCAGCAGCCGTGGACAGGGGGCCACAGATACGCAGTATTTT. Protein product: CASSRGQGATDTQYF. Based on the CDR3 plus reference TRBV13 and TRBJ2-3, the full variable domain is AAGVIQSPRHLIKEKRETATLKCYPIPRHDTVYWYQQGPGQDPQFLISFYEKMQSDKGSIPDRFSAQQFSDYHSELNMSSLELGDSALYFCASSRGQGATDTQYFGPGTRLTVL.

The chain recombines TRBV30 with TRBJ1-1; no firm D call. The V gene lost 0 bases and the J gene lost 1 base, with 6 bases spanning the gap. Germline assignment: CDR1 GTSNPN and CDR2 SVGIG (reference sequence). The CDR3 consists of 13 residues. CDR3: CAWSVNRNTEAFF. As DNA, the CDR3 is TGTGCCTGGAGTGTAAACAGGAACACTGAAGCTTTCTTT.

The J gene is TRBJ2-2, the V gene TRBV7-9, with D tentatively TRBD1 (6 bases). The CDR3 has 15 amino acids. V shed 2 bases and J shed 5 bases, with 12 bases lying between them. From germline, CDR1 is SEHNR and CDR2 FQNEAQ (reference sequence). CDR3 DNA: TGTGCCAGCAGCTTATTACAGGGTGGGACCGGGGAGCTGTTTTTT. Translating it yields CASSLLQGGTGELFF.

The chain couples TRBV13 to TRBJ1-1; D ambiguous. V was shortened by 1 base and J by 2 bases, with 11 bases between the two germline ends. This CDR3 spans 15 amino acids. The germline gives CDR1 PRHDT, CDR2 FYEKMQ (reference sequence). As DNA, the CDR3 is TGTGCCAGCAGCTTAGCCTACGCGGGTAACACTGAAGCTTTCTTT. The encoded protein is CASSLAYAGNTEAFF.

This clone has only a few counts. The rearrangement links TRBV11-3 to TRBJ2-1; D possibly corresponds to TRBD2 (6 bases). This CDR3 is 19 amino acids long. Trimming pared 5 bases from V and 8 bases from J, leaving 31 bases between. Germline CDR1 is SGHNT and CDR2 is YENEEA. The CDR3 loop reads CASSTSQAVPGESWDEQFF. CDR3 coding DNA: TGTGCCAGCAGCACCTCGCAGGCGGTACCGGGAGAGTCATGGGATGAGCAGTTCTTC.

The V and J genes are TRBV11-3 and TRBJ2-3; D is perhaps TRBD2 (5 bases). The CDR3 has 15 amino acids. Looked up from germline, CDR1 is SGHNT and CDR2 is YENEEA. V gave up 0 bases and J gave up 11 bases, with 18 bases separating them. DNA for the CDR3: TGTGCCAGCAGCTTAGATGGTAGTCTAGCAGCGTGGCAGTATTTT. Amino acid sequence: CASSLDGSLAAWQYF. The full variable domain, its missing parts supplied by reference TRBV11-3 and TRBJ2-3, is EAGVVQSPRYKIIEKKQPVAFWCNPISGHNTLYWYLQNLGQGPELLIRYENEEAVDDSQLPKDRFSAERLKGVDSTLKIQPAELGDSAVYLCASSLDGSLAAWQYFGPGTRLTVL.

The chain has TRBV4-2 and TRBJ2-5, with D perhaps TRBD1 (6 bases). CDR3 size: 15 residues. From germline, CDR1 is LGHNA and CDR2 YNFKEQ. Trimming took 2 bases from V and 5 from J, leaving 15 bases between them. The CDR3 spells CASSQLTGGPETQYF. The CDR3 nucleotides read TGTGCCAGCAGCCAACTAACTGGGGGCCCTGAGACCCAGTACTTC.

The gene calls are TRBV10-3 and TRBJ2-7, with TRBD2 as a possible D gene (6 bases). The CDR3 is 15 amino acids. Germline V gene sequence: CDR1 ENHRY, CDR2 SYGVKD. The V gene lost 2 bases and the J gene lost 3 bases, with 14 bases spanning the gap. The CDR3 coding sequence is TGTGCCATCAGTGAGCCCCGGGACGGGAGCTACGAGCAGTACTTC. Amino acids: CAISEPRDGSYEQYF.

V is TRBV30 and J is TRBJ2-1; D perhaps matches TRBD2 (5 bases). This CDR3 spans 12 amino acids. V was clipped by 2 bases and J by 9 bases, with 11 bases between them. Germline CDR1 reads GTSNPN; CDR2 reads SVGIG (reference sequence). This CDR3 is CAWSPSTSEQFF. For the CDR3, the DNA is TGTGCCTGGAGTCCCAGTACTAGTGAGCAGTTCTTC.

V and J are TRBV6-1 and TRBJ1-1; D perhaps matches TRBD1 (6 bases). V gave up 11 bases and J gave up 0 bases, with 13 bases separating them. There are 13 residues in the CDR3. Germline CDR1 MNHNS, CDR2 SASEGT. The CDR3 spells CASQDRLNTEAFF. As DNA, the CDR3 is TGTGCCTCCCAAGACAGGCTGAACACTGAAGCTTTCTTT.